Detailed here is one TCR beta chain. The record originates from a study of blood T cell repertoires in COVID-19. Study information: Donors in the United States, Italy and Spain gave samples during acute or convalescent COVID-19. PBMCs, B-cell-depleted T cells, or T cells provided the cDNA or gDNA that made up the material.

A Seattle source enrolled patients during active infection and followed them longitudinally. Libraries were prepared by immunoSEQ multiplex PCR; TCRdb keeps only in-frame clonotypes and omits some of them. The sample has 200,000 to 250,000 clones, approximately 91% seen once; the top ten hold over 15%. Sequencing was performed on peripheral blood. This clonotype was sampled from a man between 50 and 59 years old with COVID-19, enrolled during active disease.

CDR3 protein: CASSAARGGNTEAFF. The CDR3 DNA follows: TGTGCCAGCAGTGCAGCCAGGGGTGGGAACACTGAAGCTTTCTTT. The gene calls are TRBV25-1 and TRBJ1-1, with TRBD1 as a possible D gene (6 bases). Germline V lookup: CDR1 MGHDK, CDR2 SYGVNS. The V gene lost 4 bases and the J gene lost 1 base, with 13 bases spanning the gap. The CDR3 runs to 15 residues.